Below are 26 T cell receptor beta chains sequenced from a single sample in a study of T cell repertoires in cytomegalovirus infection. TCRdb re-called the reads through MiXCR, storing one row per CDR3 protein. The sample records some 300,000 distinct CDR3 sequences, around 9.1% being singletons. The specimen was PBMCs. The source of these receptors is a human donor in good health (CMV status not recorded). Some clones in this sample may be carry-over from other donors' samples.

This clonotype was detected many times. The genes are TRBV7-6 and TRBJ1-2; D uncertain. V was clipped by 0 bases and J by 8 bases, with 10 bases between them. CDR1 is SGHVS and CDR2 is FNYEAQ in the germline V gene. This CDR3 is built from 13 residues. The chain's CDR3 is CASSLASVGGYTF. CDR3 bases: TGTGCCAGCAGCTTAGCCTCGGTCGGGGGCTACACCTTC.

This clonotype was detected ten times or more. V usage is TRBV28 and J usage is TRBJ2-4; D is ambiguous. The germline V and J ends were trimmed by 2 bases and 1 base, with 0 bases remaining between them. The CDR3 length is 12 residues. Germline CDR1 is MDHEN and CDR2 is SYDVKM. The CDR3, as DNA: TGTGCCAGCAGTTTAGCCAAAAACATTCAGTACTTC. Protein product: CASSLAKNIQYF.

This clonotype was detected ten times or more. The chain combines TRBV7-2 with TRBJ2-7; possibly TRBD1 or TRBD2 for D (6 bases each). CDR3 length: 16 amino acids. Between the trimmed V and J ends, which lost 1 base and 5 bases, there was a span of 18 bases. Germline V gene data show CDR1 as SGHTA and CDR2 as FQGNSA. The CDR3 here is CASSLEGGKKRNEQYV. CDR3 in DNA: TGTGCCAGCAGCTTAGAGGGGGGTAAGAAGCGGAACGAGCAGTACGTC.

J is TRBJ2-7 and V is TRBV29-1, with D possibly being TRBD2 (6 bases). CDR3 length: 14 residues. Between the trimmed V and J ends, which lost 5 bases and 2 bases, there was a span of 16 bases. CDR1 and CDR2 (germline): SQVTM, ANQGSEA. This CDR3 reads CSVQRAPGAYEQYF. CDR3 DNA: TGCAGCGTTCAGAGGGCGCCGGGGGCCTACGAGCAGTACTTC.

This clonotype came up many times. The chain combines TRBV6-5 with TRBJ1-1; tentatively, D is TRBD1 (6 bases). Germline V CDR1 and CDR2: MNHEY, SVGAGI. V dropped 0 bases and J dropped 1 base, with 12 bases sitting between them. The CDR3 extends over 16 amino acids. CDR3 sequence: CASSYSEGQQNTEAFF. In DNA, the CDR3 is TGTGCCAGCAGTTACTCAGAAGGACAGCAGAACACTGAAGCTTTCTTT.

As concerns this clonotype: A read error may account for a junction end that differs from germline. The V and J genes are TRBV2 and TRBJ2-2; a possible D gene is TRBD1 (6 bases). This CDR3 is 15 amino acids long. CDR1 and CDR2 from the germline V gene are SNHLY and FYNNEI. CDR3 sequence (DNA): TGTACCAGCATGACAGGACAAGCGAACACCGGGGAGCTGTTTTTT. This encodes CTSMTGQANTGELFF.

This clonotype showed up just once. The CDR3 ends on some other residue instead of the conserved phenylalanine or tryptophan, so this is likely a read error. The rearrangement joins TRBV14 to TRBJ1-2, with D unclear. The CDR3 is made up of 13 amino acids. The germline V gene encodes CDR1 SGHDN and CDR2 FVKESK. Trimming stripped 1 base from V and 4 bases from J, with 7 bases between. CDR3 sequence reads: CASSQVALYGYTL. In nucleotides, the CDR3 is TGTGCCAGCAGCCAAGTAGCCCTCTATGGCTACACCTTG.

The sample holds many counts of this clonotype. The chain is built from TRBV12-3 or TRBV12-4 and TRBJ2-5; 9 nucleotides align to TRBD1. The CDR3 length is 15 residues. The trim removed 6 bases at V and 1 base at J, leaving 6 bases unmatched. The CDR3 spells CASRRDRVGQETQYF. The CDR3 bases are TGTGCCAGCAGAAGGGACAGGGTGGGCCAAGAGACCCAGTACTTC.

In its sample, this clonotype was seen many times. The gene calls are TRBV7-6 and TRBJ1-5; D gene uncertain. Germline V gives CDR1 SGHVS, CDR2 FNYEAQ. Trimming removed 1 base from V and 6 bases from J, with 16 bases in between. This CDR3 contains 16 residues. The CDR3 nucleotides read TGTGCCAGCAGCTTAGGAGGTAGAGGGATTAGTCAGCCCCAGCATTTT. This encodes CASSLGGRGISQPQHF. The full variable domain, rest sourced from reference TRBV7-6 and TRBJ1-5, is GAGVSQSPRYKVTKRGQDVALRCDPISGHVSLYWYRQALGQGPEFLTYFNYEAQQDKSGLPNDRFSAERPEGSISTLTIQRTEQRDSAMYRCASSLGGRGISQPQHFGDGTRLSIL.

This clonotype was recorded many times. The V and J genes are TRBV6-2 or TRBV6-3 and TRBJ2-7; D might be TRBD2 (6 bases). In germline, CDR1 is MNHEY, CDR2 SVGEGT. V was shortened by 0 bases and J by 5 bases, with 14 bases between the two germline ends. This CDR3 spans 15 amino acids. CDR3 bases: TGTGCCAGCAGTTACTCGTACGGGGGAGGCGACGAGCAGTACGTC. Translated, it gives CASSYSYGGGDEQYV.

The DNA for the CDR3 is TGTGCCAGCAGTTACAGCGGGGGCGGCCGGGGGGGTCGTGAGACCCAGTACTTC. Translating it yields CASSYSGGGRGGRETQYF. The chain has TRBV3-1 and TRBJ2-5; the match to TRBD2 covers 8 bases. CDR3 size: 18 residues. Unmatched junction bases numbered 20, after V lost 6 bases and J lost 5 bases. Per germline, CDR1 LGHDT and CDR2 YNNKEL (reference sequence).

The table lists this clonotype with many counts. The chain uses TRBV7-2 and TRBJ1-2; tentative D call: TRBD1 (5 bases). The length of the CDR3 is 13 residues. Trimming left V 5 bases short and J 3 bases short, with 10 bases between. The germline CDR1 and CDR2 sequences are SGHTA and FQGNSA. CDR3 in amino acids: CASSRQSDYGYTF. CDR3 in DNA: TGTGCCAGCAGCAGACAGTCAGACTATGGCTACACCTTC.

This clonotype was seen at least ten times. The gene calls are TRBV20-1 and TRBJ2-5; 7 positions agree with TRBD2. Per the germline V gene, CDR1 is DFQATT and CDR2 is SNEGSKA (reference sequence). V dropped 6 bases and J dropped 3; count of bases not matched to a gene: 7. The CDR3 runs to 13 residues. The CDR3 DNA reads TGCAGTGCCAATACCGGGACTAAAGAGACCCAGTACTTC. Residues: CSANTGTKETQYF.

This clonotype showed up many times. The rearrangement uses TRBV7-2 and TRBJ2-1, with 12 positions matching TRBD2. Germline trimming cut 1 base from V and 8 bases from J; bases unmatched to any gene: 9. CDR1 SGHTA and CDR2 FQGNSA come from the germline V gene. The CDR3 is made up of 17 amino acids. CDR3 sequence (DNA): TGTGCCAGCAGCTTAGTAGGTGCGACTAGCGGGGGATATGAGCAGTTCTTC. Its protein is CASSLVGATSGGYEQFF.

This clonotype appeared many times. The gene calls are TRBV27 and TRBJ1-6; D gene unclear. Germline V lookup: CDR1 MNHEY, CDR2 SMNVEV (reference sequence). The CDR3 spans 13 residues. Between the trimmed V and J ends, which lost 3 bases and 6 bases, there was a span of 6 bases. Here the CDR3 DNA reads TGTGCCAGCAGTTTTCACAGTAATTCACCCCTCCACTTT. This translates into CASSFHSNSPLHF.

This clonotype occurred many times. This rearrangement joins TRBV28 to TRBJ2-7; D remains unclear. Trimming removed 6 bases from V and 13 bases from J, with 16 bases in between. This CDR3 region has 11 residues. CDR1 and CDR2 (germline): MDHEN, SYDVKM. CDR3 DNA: TGTGCCAGCAGAAATGCAATAGACCTCTACGTC. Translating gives CASRNAIDLYV.

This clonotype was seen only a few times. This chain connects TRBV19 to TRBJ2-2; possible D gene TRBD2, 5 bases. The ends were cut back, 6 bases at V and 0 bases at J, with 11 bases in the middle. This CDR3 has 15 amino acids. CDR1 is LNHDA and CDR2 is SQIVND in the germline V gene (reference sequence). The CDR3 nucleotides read TGTGCCAGTAGACCCGGAGCGGCGAACACCGGGGAGCTGTTTTTT. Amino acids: CASRPGAANTGELFF. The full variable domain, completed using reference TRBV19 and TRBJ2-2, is DGGITQSPKYLFRKEGQNVTLSCEQNLNHDAMYWYRQDPGQGLRLIYYSQIVNDFQKGDIAEGYSVSREKKESFPLTVTSAQKNPTAFYLCASRPGAANTGELFFGEGSRLTVL.

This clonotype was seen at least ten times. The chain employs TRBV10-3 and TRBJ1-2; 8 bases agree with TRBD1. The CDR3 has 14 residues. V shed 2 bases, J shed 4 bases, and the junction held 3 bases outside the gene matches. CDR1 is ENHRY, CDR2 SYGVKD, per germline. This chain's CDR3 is CAISEVGQVYGYTF. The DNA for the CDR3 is TGTGCCATCAGTGAGGTGGGACAGGTCTATGGCTACACCTTC.

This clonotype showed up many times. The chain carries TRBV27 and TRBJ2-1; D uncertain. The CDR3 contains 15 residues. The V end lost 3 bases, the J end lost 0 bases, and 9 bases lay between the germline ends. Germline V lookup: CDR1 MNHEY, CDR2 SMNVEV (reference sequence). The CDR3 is CASSFVPSSYNEQFF. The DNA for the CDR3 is TGTGCCAGCAGTTTCGTACCCAGCTCCTACAATGAGCAGTTCTTC.

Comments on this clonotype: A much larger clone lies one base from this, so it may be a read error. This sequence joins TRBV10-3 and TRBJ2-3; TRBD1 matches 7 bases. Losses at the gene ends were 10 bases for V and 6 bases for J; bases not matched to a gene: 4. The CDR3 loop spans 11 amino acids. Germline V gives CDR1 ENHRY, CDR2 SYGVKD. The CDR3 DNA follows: TGTGCCACCAGGGACAGCGATACGCAGTATTTT. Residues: CATRDSDTQYF.

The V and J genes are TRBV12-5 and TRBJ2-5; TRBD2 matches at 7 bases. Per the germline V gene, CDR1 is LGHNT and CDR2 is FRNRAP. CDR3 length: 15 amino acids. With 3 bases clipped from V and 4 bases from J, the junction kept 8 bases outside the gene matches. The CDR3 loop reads CASGFPRLAGETQYF. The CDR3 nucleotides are TGTGCTAGTGGTTTTCCCAGACTAGCAGGAGAGACCCAGTACTTC.

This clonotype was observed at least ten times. Written as DNA, the CDR3 is TGTGCCAGCAGTGAATCCCCGATACACACTGAAGCTTTCTTT. This gives the protein CASSESPIHTEAFF. The chain has TRBV25-1 and TRBJ1-1; no clear D. Germline CDR1 MGHDK, CDR2 SYGVNS. V lost 1 base and J lost 3, with 9 bases in between. This CDR3 spans 14 amino acids.

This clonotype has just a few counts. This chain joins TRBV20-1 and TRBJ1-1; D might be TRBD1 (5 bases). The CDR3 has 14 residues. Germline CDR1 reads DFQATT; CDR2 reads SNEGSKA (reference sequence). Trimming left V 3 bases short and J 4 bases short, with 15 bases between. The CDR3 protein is CSARGNRPFTEAFF. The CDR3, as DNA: TGCAGTGCTAGGGGAAACAGGCCCTTCACTGAAGCTTTCTTT.

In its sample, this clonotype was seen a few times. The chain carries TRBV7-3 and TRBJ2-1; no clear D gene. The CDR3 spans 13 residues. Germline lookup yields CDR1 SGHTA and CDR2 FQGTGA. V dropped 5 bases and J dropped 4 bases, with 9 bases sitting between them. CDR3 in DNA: TGTGCCAGCAGCCGTCAGGCGTACAATGAGCAGTTCTTC. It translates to CASSRQAYNEQFF.

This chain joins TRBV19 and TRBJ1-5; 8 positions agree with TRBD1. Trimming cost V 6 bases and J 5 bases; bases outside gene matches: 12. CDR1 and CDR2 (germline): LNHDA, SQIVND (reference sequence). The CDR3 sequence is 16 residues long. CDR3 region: CASSPYRDRHHQPQHF. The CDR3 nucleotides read TGTGCCAGTAGCCCATACCGGGACAGGCATCATCAGCCCCAGCATTTT.

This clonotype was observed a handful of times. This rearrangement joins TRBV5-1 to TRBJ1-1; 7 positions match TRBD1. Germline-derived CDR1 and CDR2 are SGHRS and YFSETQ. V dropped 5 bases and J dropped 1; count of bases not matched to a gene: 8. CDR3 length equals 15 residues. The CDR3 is CASSFQGGTNTEAFF. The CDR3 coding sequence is TGCGCCAGCAGTTTCCAGGGGGGTACGAACACTGAAGCTTTCTTT.